The 22 T cell receptor beta chains below come from one sample, sequenced in a study of OX40 agonist ivuxolimab in advanced cancers. Profiling relied on immunoSEQ multiplex PCR, and the TCRdb table lists in-frame clones only, not all of them. Of 80,000 or so clones listed, over 85% are singletons. The source was CD4+ or CD8+ T cells sorted from blood, collected in a trial of the OX40 agonist ivuxolimab. These receptors originate from an adult with an advanced solid tumor such as melanoma, head and neck, liver or kidney cancer.

The chain joins TRBV5-6 to TRBJ2-1; TRBD1 or TRBD2 may be the D gene (6 bases each). V gave up 4 bases and J gave up 13 bases, with 18 bases separating them. The CDR3 consists of 13 residues. CDR1 SGHDT and CDR2 YYEEEE come from the germline V gene. The CDR3 loop is CASSQGTPNIQFF. The CDR3 region has the DNA TGTGCCAGCAGCCAGGGGACTCCGAACATCCAGTTCTTC. Based on the CDR3 plus reference TRBV5-6 and TRBJ2-1, the full variable domain is DAGVTQSPTHLIKTRGQQVTLRCSPKSGHDTVSWYQQALGQGPQFIFQYYEEEERQRGNFPDRFSGHQFPNYSSELNVNALLLGDSALYLCASSQGTPNIQFFGPGTRLTVL.

The gene calls are TRBV28 and TRBJ1-3; D might be TRBD1 (5 bases). V was clipped by 8 bases and J by 0 bases, with 8 bases between them. Germline V CDR1 and CDR2: MDHEN, SYDVKM. The CDR3 has 13 amino acids. Here the CDR3 reads CASLGVSGNTIYF. The CDR3 DNA sequence: TGTGCCAGCCTAGGGGTCTCTGGAAACACCATATATTTT.

This clone was recorded once. The rearrangement joins TRBV13 to TRBJ1-6, with D possibly TRBD1 on 5 matching bases. V lost 5 bases, J lost 8 bases, and 13 bases lay in between. From germline, CDR1 is PRHDT and CDR2 FYEKMQ (reference sequence). This CDR3 has 14 residues. Here the CDR3 DNA reads TGTGCCAGCAGCCGTCGGGGAGGGGATTCACCCCTCCACTTT. Translating gives CASSRRGGDSPLHF. Full variable domain (missing parts from reference TRBV13 and TRBJ1-6): AAGVIQSPRHLIKEKRETATLKCYPIPRHDTVYWYQQGPGQDPQFLISFYEKMQSDKGSIPDRFSAQQFSDYHSELNMSSLELGDSALYFCASSRRGGDSPLHFGNGTRLTVT.

The chain uses TRBV9 and TRBJ2-5; 7 bases fit TRBD2. Losses at the gene ends were 0 bases for V and 2 bases for J; bases not matched to a gene: 4. Germline V lookup: CDR1 SGDLS, CDR2 YYNGEE. This CDR3 has 15 residues. The CDR3, as DNA: TGTGCCAGCAGCGTAGGGGGGGGTCGACAAGAGACCCAGTACTTC. Translating it yields CASSVGGGRQETQYF.

CDR3 sequence reads: CASSSLALSSYEQYF. The CDR3 region has the DNA TGTGCCAGCAGTTCCCTGGCCTTAAGCTCCTACGAGCAGTACTTC. The chain recombines TRBV6-5 with TRBJ2-7; D is unclear. The CDR3 has 15 residues. The germline V gene encodes CDR1 MNHEY and CDR2 SVGAGI. V was trimmed by 4 bases and J by 0 bases, leaving 13 bases between them.

This clone occurred once. The chain couples TRBV19 to TRBJ2-1, with D hard to call. Trimming cost V 9 bases and J 0 bases, with 18 bases left between them. This CDR3 spans 16 amino acids. The germline V gene has CDR1 LNHDA and CDR2 SQIVND (reference sequence). This CDR3 reads CASRPQSQSSYNEQFF. For the CDR3, the DNA is TGTGCCAGCCGCCCGCAGTCTCAGAGCTCCTACAATGAGCAGTTCTTC.

The J gene is TRBJ1-2, the V gene TRBV2; D remains unclear. This CDR3 has 13 residues. V gave up 4 bases and J gave up 3 bases, with 9 bases separating them. CDR1 is SNHLY and CDR2 is FYNNEI in the germline V gene. In nucleotides, the CDR3 is TGTGCCAGCAGTGGCGAGATCTACTATGGCTACACCTTC. Its protein product is CASSGEIYYGYTF.

The chain has TRBV5-6 and TRBJ1-1, with D perhaps matching TRBD1 (5 bases). Per germline, CDR1 SGHDT and CDR2 YYEEEE. There are 14 residues in the CDR3. Trimming stripped 0 bases from V and 3 bases from J, with 9 bases between. CDR3 amino acids: CASSLAGGDTEAFF. The CDR3 DNA follows: TGTGCCAGCAGCTTGGCCGGGGGGGACACTGAAGCTTTCTTT.

V usage is TRBV11-3 and J usage is TRBJ2-5; TRBD2 matches at 8 bases. The CDR3 has 17 residues. The J segment lost 0 bases and the V segment lost 4 bases, leaving 10 bases of the junction unmatched. Germline V gene sequence: CDR1 SGHNT, CDR2 YENEEA. The CDR3 reads CASSSGSGKRDQETQYF. In DNA form, the CDR3 reads TGTGCCAGCAGCTCAGGTAGCGGGAAACGGGACCAAGAGACCCAGTACTTC.

DNA for the CDR3: TGTGCCAGCAGTGGGGAGCGGGCTTCCTACAATGAGCAGTTCTTC. This gives the protein CASSGERASYNEQFF. The genes are TRBV6-4 and TRBJ2-1, with TRBD2 as a possible D gene (6 bases). V was cut by 4 bases and J by 1 base, with 11 bases left in between. Germline V gene lookup returns CDR1 MRHNA and CDR2 SNTAGT. The CDR3 covers 15 residues.

The rearrangement joins TRBV7-2 to TRBJ2-5; no definite D call. Germline V gene data show CDR1 as SGHTA and CDR2 as FQGNSA. Trimming stripped 3 bases from V and 5 bases from J, with 10 bases between. CDR3 length equals 13 residues. The DNA of the CDR3 is TGTGCCAGCAGCTTCGGCTTTGCGGAGACCCAGTACTTC. Its protein product is CASSFGFAETQYF.

The chain combines TRBV29-1 with TRBJ1-4; perhaps TRBD1 as D (5 bases). The CDR3 totals 14 residues. Trimming took 7 bases from V and 8 from J, leaving 20 bases between them. Germline-derived CDR1 and CDR2 are SQVTM and ANQGSEA. The CDR3 DNA follows: TGCAGCGGAACGAGCACTGGGGGAGGCGAAAAACTGTTTTTT. Protein sequence: CSGTSTGGGEKLFF.

This clone was counted only a few times. V is TRBV19 and J is TRBJ2-3, with a weak D call TRBD1 (5 bases). The CDR3 is 17 amino acids. V was clipped by 6 bases and J by 0 bases, with 19 bases between them. Germline V gene data show CDR1 as LNHDA and CDR2 as SQIVND (reference sequence). As DNA, the CDR3 is TGTGCCAGTAGCGATTACCAAGACAGAGTTAGCACAGATACGCAGTATTTT. Translating gives CASSDYQDRVSTDTQYF.

The chain couples TRBV7-9 to TRBJ1-2; D might be TRBD1 (5 bases). CDR3 length: 18 residues. CDR1 is SEHNR and CDR2 is FQNEAQ in the germline V gene (reference sequence). V was pared by 2 bases and J by 10 bases, with 29 bases between. The CDR3 reads CASSLRAVGLGQGTVYTF. The CDR3, as DNA: TGTGCCAGCAGCTTACGCGCGGTCGGGTTAGGGCAGGGTACCGTCTACACCTTC.

This chain's CDR3 is CSVERQNYEQYF. The CDR3 nucleotides are TGCAGCGTTGAACGTCAGAACTACGAGCAGTACTTC. The chain carries TRBV29-1 and TRBJ2-7, with unresolved D. The germline V gene has CDR1 SQVTM and CDR2 ANQGSEA. The CDR3 has 12 residues. V lost 2 bases and J 3 bases, leaving 8 bases between the germline ends.

The chain combines TRBV7-2 with TRBJ2-7; TRBD1 matches 9 bases. The junction had 7 bases not matched to a gene; V was cut back by 3 bases and J by 1 base. Germline lookup yields CDR1 SGHTA and CDR2 FQGNSA. The CDR3 extends over 16 amino acids. This chain's CDR3 is CASSFVPGQGSYEQYF. CDR3 nucleotides: TGTGCCAGCAGCTTCGTGCCGGGACAGGGATCCTACGAGCAGTACTTC.

J is TRBJ2-7 and V is TRBV27; 9 nucleotides match TRBD2. The trim removed 6 bases at V and 6 bases at J, leaving 9 bases unmatched. This CDR3 has 14 residues. CDR1 is MNHEY and CDR2 is SMNVEV in the germline V gene (reference sequence). Here the CDR3 DNA reads TGTGCCAGCAGGGATGCGGGGGGGCCGGGCGAGCAGTACTTC. It codes for CASRDAGGPGEQYF.

The V and J genes are TRBV5-4 and TRBJ2-1; the match to TRBD1 covers 9 bases. There are 16 residues in the CDR3. The V gene end was trimmed by 5 bases and the J gene end by 4 bases; junction bases not matched to a gene: 10. Germline-derived CDR1 and CDR2 are SGHNT and YYREEE (reference sequence). CDR3 coding DNA: TGTGCCAGCAGACCCACAGGGGGCTCGGGATACAATGAGCAGTTCTTC. Encoded protein: CASRPTGGSGYNEQFF.

This clone showed up just once. The chain couples TRBV7-2 to TRBJ2-5; 14 nucleotides align to TRBD2. In germline, CDR1 is SGHTA, CDR2 FQGNSA. With V trimmed by 5 bases and J by 5 bases, 7 bases remained unmatched. CDR3 length: 16 amino acids. The CDR3 loop reads CASSLRLAGGPETQYF. As DNA, the CDR3 is TGTGCCAGCAGCCTCAGACTAGCGGGAGGGCCCGAGACCCAGTACTTC.

The gene calls are TRBV28 and TRBJ2-2; 9 nucleotides agree with TRBD1. Trimming at V came to 5 bases and at J to 0 bases, leaving 4 bases not matched to a gene. This CDR3 has 16 residues. Germline V lookup: CDR1 MDHEN, CDR2 SYDVKM. This CDR3 reads CASSTQGASNTGELFF. The CDR3 DNA reads as TGTGCCAGCAGTACACAGGGGGCTTCGAACACCGGGGAGCTGTTTTTT. The full variable domain, rest sourced from reference TRBV28 and TRBJ2-2, is DVKVTQSSRYLVKRTGEKVFLECVQDMDHENMFWYRQDPGLGLRLIYFSYDVKMKEKGDIPEGYSVSREKKERFSLILESASTNQTSMYLCASSTQGASNTGELFFGEGSRLTVL.

This clone appeared once. This sequence joins TRBV5-1 and TRBJ2-7, with a possible D match to TRBD1 (6 bases). The V and J ends lost 2 bases and 6 bases respectively, with 12 bases between them. Germline values: CDR1 SGHRS, CDR2 YFSETQ. The CDR3 spans 13 residues. CDR3 loop: CASSLEQGFEQYF. The CDR3 DNA is TGCGCCAGCAGCTTAGAGCAGGGGTTCGAGCAGTACTTC.

This clone has a handful of counts. The rearrangement links TRBV30 to TRBJ1-5; D is perhaps TRBD1 (5 bases). Germline lookup yields CDR1 GTSNPN and CDR2 SVGIG (reference sequence). V was cut by 0 bases and J by 6 bases, with 12 bases left in between. This CDR3 region has 14 residues. The CDR3 DNA reads as TGTGCCTGGAGTGTCCTCCCTACAGGTCAGCCCCAGCATTTT. This gives the protein CAWSVLPTGQPQHF.